These T cell receptor beta chains were read from a single sample in a study of blood T cell repertoires in COVID-19. Sequencing used immunoSEQ multiplex PCR; TCRdb keeps in-frame clones, though not all of them. The table has under 130,000 clones, approximately 70% seen once. The specimen sequenced was peripheral blood. The receptors here all came from an elderly man with acute or convalescent COVID-19. Both conserved end residues are part of each CDR3. D genes are given only for firm matches. The size entry is marked missing in some rows and otherwise reads once, few, many or a size class.

CDR3: CASTHPFRTGRTDTQYF
DNA: TGTGCCAGCACCCACCCTTTTAGAACAGGGCGCACAGATACGCAGTATTTT
size: NA
D: NA
J: TRBJ2-3
V: TRBV28

CDR3: CASSLQGDNQPQHF
DNA: TGTGCCAGCAGTTTACAAGGGGATAATCAGCCCCAGCATTTT
size: NA
D: NA
J: TRBJ1-5
V: TRBV27

CDR3: CASSPGQTYEQYF
DNA: TGTGCCAGCAGTCCGGGACAGACCTACGAGCAGTACTTC
size: NA
D: TRBD1
J: TRBJ2-7
V: TRBV2

CDR3: CASSAGVWQFF
DNA: TGTGCCAGCTCAGCGGGAGTGTGGCAGTTCTTC
size: NA
D: TRBD2
J: TRBJ2-1
V: TRBV7-2

CDR3: CASSLGGFWDSPLHF
DNA: TGTGCCAGCAGTTTAGGGGGGTTTTGGGATTCACCCCTCCACTTT
size: NA
D: NA
J: TRBJ1-6
V: TRBV28

CDR3: CASSLTEQGYNEQFF
DNA: TGTGCCAGCAGCTTAACGGAACAGGGGTACAATGAGCAGTTCTTC
size: many
D: TRBD1
J: TRBJ2-1
V: TRBV7-3

CDR3: CASSLAPRGLAGADTQYF
DNA: TGTGCCAGCAGCTTAGCCCCCCGAGGACTAGCGGGAGCAGATACGCAGTATTTT
size: NA
D: TRBD2
J: TRBJ2-3
V: TRBV7-2

CDR3: CASSSVGRLGEQFF
DNA: TGTGCCAGCAGCTCCGTCGGGAGGCTCGGTGAGCAGTTCTTC
size: NA
D: TRBD2
J: TRBJ2-1
V: TRBV11-2

CDR3: CASSLVPGGGQAAQYF
DNA: TGTGCCAGCAGCTTAGTCCCGGGAGGGGGGCAAGCGGCCCAGTACTTC
size: NA
D: TRBD2
J: TRBJ2-5
V: TRBV7-8

CDR3: CASSFGTSVNTQYF
DNA: TGTGCCAGCAGTTTCGGGACTAGTGTCAATACGCAGTATTTT
size: NA
D: TRBD2
J: TRBJ2-3
V: TRBV6-6

CDR3: CSVYSGSRTYNEQFF
DNA: TGCAGCGTCTATAGCGGGAGTCGGACCTACAATGAGCAGTTCTTC
size: NA
D: TRBD2
J: TRBJ2-1
V: TRBV29-1

CDR3: CASSVGQGAFQTQYF
DNA: TGTGCCAGCAGCGTAGGGCAGGGGGCGTTTCAGACCCAGTACTTC
size: once
D: TRBD1
J: TRBJ2-5
V: TRBV9

CDR3: CASSGTTGGTGELFF
DNA: TGCGCCAGCAGCGGAACCACAGGGGGCACCGGGGAGCTGTTTTTT
size: NA
D: TRBD1
J: TRBJ2-2
V: TRBV5-1